One T cell receptor beta chain is described in this entry. The entry originates in a study of technical replicates of blood from a few donors. TCRdb's copy holds only in-frame clones and misses some; the assay was immunoSEQ multiplex PCR. The sample records 54,000 or so clones, 94% being singletons. This CDR3 has 14 amino acids. Trimming removed 3 bases from V and 2 bases from J, with 10 bases in between. Germline values: CDR1 SGDLS, CDR2 YYNGEE. The receptor was derived from a human donor in good health. The rearrangement links TRBV9 to TRBJ2-3; a possible D gene is TRBD2 (5 bases). Sequenced: T cells isolated from PBMCs. CDR3: CASSARRVTDTQYF. The CDR3 DNA reads as TGTGCCAGCAGCGCCCGGCGGGTCACAGATACGCAGTATTTT. Filled out from reference TRBV9 and TRBJ2-3, the complete variable domain reads DSGVTQTPKHLITATGQRVTLRCSPRSGDLSVYWYQQSLDQGLQFLIQYYNGEERAKGNILERFSAQQFPDLHSELNLSSLELGDSALYFCASSARRVTDTQYFGPGTRLTVL.